What follows describes a single T cell receptor beta chain. The repertoire was sequenced with immunoSEQ multiplex PCR; TCRdb's copy has only in-frame clones and lacks some. Here the sample spans around 6,000 clones, around 81% being singletons. This sample stems from a study of tumor-infiltrating lymphocytes in localized non-small cell lung cancer. This sequence was found in a human donor with non-small cell lung cancer. Sample: lung tumor tissue.

The CDR3, as DNA: TGCGCCAGCAGCTTGCCCGGGACTAGCGGTGGAGATACGCAGTATTTT. As protein: CASSLPGTSGGDTQYF. The V and J genes are TRBV5-1 and TRBJ2-3, with 11 bases aligning to TRBD2. The CDR3 is made up of 16 amino acids. V lost 1 base to trimming and J lost 5 bases; unmatched junction nucleotides: 6. Germline V gene sequence: CDR1 SGHRS, CDR2 YFSETQ. Together with reference TRBV5-1 and TRBJ2-3, the CDR3 gives the full variable domain: KAGVTQTPRYLIKTRGQQVTLSCSPISGHRSVSWYQQTPGQGLQFLFEYFSETQRNKGNFPGRFSGRQFSNSRSEMNVSTLELGDSALYLCASSLPGTSGGDTQYFGPGTRLTVL.